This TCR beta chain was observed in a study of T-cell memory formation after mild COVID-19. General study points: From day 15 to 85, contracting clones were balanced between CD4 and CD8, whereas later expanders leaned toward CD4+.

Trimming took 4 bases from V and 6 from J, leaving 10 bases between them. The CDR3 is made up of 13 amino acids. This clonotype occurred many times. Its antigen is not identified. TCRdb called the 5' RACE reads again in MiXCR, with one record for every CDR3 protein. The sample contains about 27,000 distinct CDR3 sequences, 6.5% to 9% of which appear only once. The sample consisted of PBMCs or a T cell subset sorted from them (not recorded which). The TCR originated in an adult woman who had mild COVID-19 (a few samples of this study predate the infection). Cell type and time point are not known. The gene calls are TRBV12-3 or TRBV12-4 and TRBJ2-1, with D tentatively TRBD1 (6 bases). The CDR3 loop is CASSSQGGNEQFF. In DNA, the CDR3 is TGTGCCAGCAGTTCCCAAGGGGGCAATGAGCAGTTCTTC.